This T cell receptor (beta chain) came from a study of blood T cell repertoires in COVID-19. Study summary: COVID-19 samples, acute and convalescent, were from the United States, Italy and Spain. Nucleic acid was either cDNA or gDNA, and it came from T cells, B-cell-depleted T cells, or PBMCs.

The Seattle site enrolled patients during active infection and followed them longitudinally. Germline CDR1 SQVTM, CDR2 ANQGSEA. CDR3 length: 13 amino acids. V was trimmed by 4 bases and J by 0 bases, leaving 7 bases between them. In the authors' workflow: Quantification of nucleated cells was approximated via reference gene primer amplification. Assay: immunoSEQ multiplex PCR; the TCRdb copy retains only in-frame clones and omits some. V, J and clone size derive from that table, while D and trimming were established from the DNA sequence. The table shows about 90,000 clones, with around 90% occurring only once.

Input material: peripheral blood. The sequence was collected from a man over 45 with COVID-19, enrolled during active disease. This chain connects TRBV29-1 to TRBJ1-5, with no clear D. CDR3 nucleotide sequence: TGCAGCGTTGGACTAGATAGCAATCAGCCCCAGCATTTT. This gives the protein CSVGLDSNQPQHF.